These 29 T cell receptor beta chains came from one sample sequenced in a study of regulatory T cells. General observations from the study: In CD3G-deficient patients, conventional CD4+ T cells were enriched for hydrophobic CDR3 residues at positions 6 and 7.

The PCR used 52 TRBV and 13 TRBJ primers. Only in-frame clones appear in the TCRdb table, and some are missing; sequencing was by immunoSEQ multiplex PCR. The top ten hold under 1.5% of the sample, which has over 20,000 clones, roughly 84% seen once. Antigens of these TCRs are unknown. The sequencing input was conventional CD4+ T cells sorted from blood. The receptor set was obtained from a child aged 10-17 years with CD3G deficiency.

Comment on this clone: One end of the junction varies from germline; a read error may be responsible. This chain connects TRBV30 to TRBJ2-3; TRBD2 matches at 7 bases. The CDR3 totals 12 residues. In germline, CDR1 is GTSNPN, CDR2 SVGIG (reference sequence). The DNA of the CDR3 is TGTACCTGGGGAGGGAACACAGATACGCAGTATTTT. It codes for CTWGGNTDTQYF.

This chain links TRBV7-9 with TRBJ2-1, with D uncertain. Trimming took off 1 base at V and 7 bases at J, with 8 bases between the two ends. This CDR3 is built from 13 residues. Germline V CDR1 and CDR2: SEHNR, FQNEAQ (reference sequence). CDR3 amino acids: CASSLGYGNEQFF. The CDR3 bases are TGTGCCAGCAGCTTAGGGTACGGGAATGAGCAGTTCTTC.

The gene calls are TRBV28 and TRBJ2-7; D is perhaps TRBD2 (5 bases). Germline assignment: CDR1 MDHEN and CDR2 SYDVKM. This CDR3 has 15 amino acids. V lost 6 bases to trimming and J lost 0 bases, with 15 bases between them. The CDR3 is CASRKGLTGSYEQYF. The DNA for the CDR3 is TGTGCCAGCAGGAAAGGACTTACCGGCTCCTACGAGCAGTACTTC.

The chain carries TRBV6-6 and TRBJ1-1, with unresolved D. Germline-derived CDR1 and CDR2 are MNHNY and SVGAGI (reference sequence). This CDR3 is 14 amino acids long. V was clipped by 6 bases and J by 1 base, with 12 bases between them. The CDR3: CASRRDRANTEAFF. DNA of the CDR3: TGTGCCAGCAGGCGCGACCGAGCGAACACTGAAGCTTTCTTT.

The chain combines TRBV6-1 with TRBJ2-7; 8 positions agree with TRBD2. The V and J ends lost 6 bases and 1 base, in that order; junction bases with no gene match: 8. Germline CDR1 reads MNHNS; CDR2 reads SASEGT. The CDR3 has 15 amino acids. The CDR3 nucleotides read TGTGCCAGCAGGCAAACTAGCGGTCTTTCCTACGAGCAGTACTTC. Translating gives CASRQTSGLSYEQYF.

V is TRBV5-1 and J is TRBJ2-5; 7 bases are a match to TRBD1. CDR1 and CDR2 from the germline V gene are SGHRS and YFSETQ. Losses at the gene ends were 0 bases for V and 4 bases for J; bases not matched to a gene: 6. CDR3 length: 15 residues. CDR3 sequence reads: CASSLGDSSRETQYF. CDR3 nucleotide sequence: TGCGCCAGCAGCTTGGGGGACAGCTCCAGAGAGACCCAGTACTTC. Full variable domain (rest looked up from reference TRBV5-1 and TRBJ2-5): KAGVTQTPRYLIKTRGQQVTLSCSPISGHRSVSWYQQTPGQGLQFLFEYFSETQRNKGNFPGRFSGRQFSNSRSEMNVSTLELGDSALYLCASSLGDSSRETQYFGPGTRLLVL.

V gene TRBV28 combines with J gene TRBJ1-2; D is unclear. The CDR3 runs to 16 residues. Germline loops: CDR1 MDHEN, CDR2 SYDVKM. Between the trimmed V and J ends, which lost 6 bases and 3 bases, there was a span of 20 bases. CDR3 DNA: TGTGCCAGCAGCCCGCCGGGAGCTCGAACCTACTATGGCTACACCTTC. It yields the protein CASSPPGARTYYGYTF.

This rearrangement joins TRBV11-3 to TRBJ2-1; a weak D match, TRBD2 (6 bases). The germline V gene has CDR1 SGHNT and CDR2 YENEEA. The length of the CDR3 is 14 residues. The V end was cut by 1 base, the J end by 5 bases, with 9 bases between. The CDR3 region has the DNA TGTGCCAGCAGCTTAGCCGGACTAAACAATGAGCAGTTCTTC. Translated: CASSLAGLNNEQFF.

The chain employs TRBV28 and TRBJ1-5, with D tentatively TRBD1 (5 bases). This CDR3 region has 16 residues. Germline CDR1 reads MDHEN; CDR2 reads SYDVKM. Trimming took 5 bases from V and 0 from J, leaving 14 bases between them. The CDR3 region has the DNA TGTGCCAGCAGTACAGGTGCAGGGTATAGCAATCAGCCCCAGCATTTT. Translating gives CASSTGAGYSNQPQHF.

V gene TRBV7-9 combines with J gene TRBJ1-4, with D unclear. V gave up 5 bases and J gave up 8 bases, with 21 bases separating them. Germline V gene sequence: CDR1 SEHNR, CDR2 FQNEAQ (reference sequence). The CDR3 is made up of 16 amino acids. CDR3 sequence: CASSPGGDGVKEKLFF. As DNA, the CDR3 is TGTGCCAGCAGCCCCGGCGGGGATGGCGTCAAGGAAAAACTGTTTTTT.

The J gene is TRBJ2-1, the V gene TRBV5-1; D gene unclear. Trimming shortened V by 2 bases and J by 0 bases, and 12 bases separated the two germline ends. Germline values: CDR1 SGHRS, CDR2 YFSETQ. The CDR3 runs 16 residues. CDR3 DNA sequence: TGCGCCAGCAGCTTAAAAGCCTCCTCCTCCTACAATGAGCAGTTCTTC. Translated, it gives CASSLKASSSYNEQFF.

The chain joins TRBV18 to TRBJ2-7; 7 bases map to TRBD2. The germline V gene encodes CDR1 KGHSH and CDR2 LQKENI. V gave up 2 bases and J gave up 6 bases; unmatched junction bases: 4. The CDR3 extends over 13 amino acids. The CDR3 coding sequence is TGTGCCAGCTCACCAGGGGAGGGGATCGAGCAGTACTTC. It yields the protein CASSPGEGIEQYF. The whole variable domain, remainder taken from reference TRBV18 and TRBJ2-7, is NAGVMQNPRHLVRRRGQEARLRCSPMKGHSHVYWYRQLPEEGLKFMVYLQKENIIDESGMPKERFSAEFPKEGPSILRIQQVVRGDSAAYFCASSPGEGIEQYFGPGTRLTVT.

The chain recombines TRBV7-9 with TRBJ2-3, with 9 bases lining up with TRBD2. CDR3 size: 15 residues. J was trimmed by 6 bases and V by 5 bases; bases with no gene match: 9. Germline-derived CDR1 and CDR2 are SEHNR and FQNEAQ (reference sequence). The CDR3 region is CASSSIAGEGDTQYF. The CDR3 DNA reads TGTGCCAGCAGCAGCATAGCGGGAGAAGGGGATACGCAGTATTTT.

The V and J genes are TRBV5-1 and TRBJ2-1; 7 nucleotides agree with TRBD2. This CDR3 region has 15 residues. Germline values: CDR1 SGHRS, CDR2 YFSETQ. J was trimmed by 4 bases and V by 0 bases; bases with no gene match: 4. The DNA for the CDR3 is TGCGCCAGCAGCTTGGAGTTAGCGGGTTACAATGAGCAGTTCTTC. Residues: CASSLELAGYNEQFF.

The chain employs TRBV10-3 and TRBJ1-2; D call uncertain. The CDR3 contains 13 residues. Between the trimmed V and J ends, which lost 5 bases and 7 bases, there was a span of 14 bases. Per the germline V gene, CDR1 is ENHRY and CDR2 is SYGVKD. The CDR3 sequence: CAISTDGRGGYTF. Here the CDR3 DNA reads TGTGCCATCAGTACGGACGGACGGGGTGGCTACACCTTC.

This clone was seen more than once but under ten times. The chain recombines TRBV19 with TRBJ2-5; D is possibly TRBD2 (6 bases). The germline V gene has CDR1 LNHDA and CDR2 SQIVND (reference sequence). The CDR3 runs to 15 residues. Trimming cost V 4 bases and J 1 base, with 13 bases left between them. The CDR3 region has the DNA TGTGCCAGTAGTACGGAGGGGAGGAGCCAAGAGACCCAGTACTTC. Encoded protein: CASSTEGRSQETQYF. Full variable domain (missing parts from reference TRBV19 and TRBJ2-5): DGGITQSPKYLFRKEGQNVTLSCEQNLNHDAMYWYRQDPGQGLRLIYYSQIVNDFQKGDIAEGYSVSREKKESFPLTVTSAQKNPTAFYLCASSTEGRSQETQYFGPGTRLLVL.

The DNA for the CDR3 is TGTGCCAGCACCTATGGGGCAGCGGAGGGCTACACCTTC. This encodes CASTYGAAEGYTF. The gene calls are TRBV6-1 and TRBJ1-2; D may be TRBD1 (5 bases). The CDR3 consists of 13 residues. The germline V gene has CDR1 MNHNS and CDR2 SASEGT. With 7 bases removed from V and 8 bases from J, the gap between germline ends came to 17 bases.

The genes are TRBV6-1 and TRBJ2-7; 9 positions match TRBD1. From germline, CDR1 is MNHNS and CDR2 SASEGT. This CDR3 has 12 residues. The V and J ends lost 10 bases and 2 bases, in that order; junction bases with no gene match: 3. This CDR3 is CATGTGTYEQYF. As DNA, the CDR3 is TGTGCCACCGGGACAGGGACCTACGAGCAGTACTTC.

The chain combines TRBV5-1 with TRBJ1-2; weak D call: TRBD1 (5 bases). The CDR3 is made up of 13 amino acids. CDR1 is SGHRS and CDR2 is YFSETQ in the germline V gene. The germline V and J ends were trimmed by 0 bases and 8 bases, with 11 bases remaining between them. The CDR3 region has the DNA TGCGCCAGCAGCTTGGCGCAGGGTGGAGGCTACACCTTC. The encoded protein is CASSLAQGGGYTF.

The chain has TRBV7-9 and TRBJ1-4; 7 bases fit TRBD1. In germline, CDR1 is SEHNR, CDR2 FQNEAQ (reference sequence). V trimming: 5 bases; J trimming: 3 bases; junction bases outside the gene matches: 6. The CDR3 covers 15 residues. The chain's CDR3 is CASSAWTGSNEKLFF. CDR3 coding DNA: TGTGCCAGCAGCGCTTGGACAGGCTCTAATGAAAAACTGTTTTTT.

The rearrangement uses TRBV28 and TRBJ2-7, with D possibly being TRBD1 (7 bases). Germline V CDR1 and CDR2: MDHEN, SYDVKM. This CDR3 comprises 15 residues. V shed 6 bases and J shed 5 bases, with 20 bases lying between them. Written as DNA, the CDR3 is TGTGCCAGCAGCCAGGGGGGCCTAACTAGAAACGAGCAGTACTTC. Translated: CASSQGGLTRNEQYF.

In its sample, this clone was seen a few times. CDR3 in DNA: TGCGCCAGCAGCTTGGCTGGGGGCGACTATGGCTACACCTTC. Its translation: CASSLAGGDYGYTF. The V call is TRBV5-1, the J call TRBJ1-2; a weak D match, TRBD1 (6 bases). Germline V gene lookup returns CDR1 SGHRS and CDR2 YFSETQ. V was trimmed by 0 bases and J by 3 bases, leaving 9 bases between them. The CDR3 spans 14 residues.

V is TRBV7-9 and J is TRBJ2-7; D remains ambiguous. The ends were cut back, 4 bases at V and 6 bases at J, with 10 bases in the middle. The CDR3 extends over 12 amino acids. Germline V gene sequence: CDR1 SEHNR, CDR2 FQNEAQ (reference sequence). CDR3 sequence (DNA): TGTGCCAGCAGCTCTCAATACAGCGAGCAGTACTTC. As protein: CASSSQYSEQYF. Together with reference TRBV7-9 and TRBJ2-7, the CDR3 gives the full variable domain: DTGVSQNPRHKITKRGQNVTFRCDPISEHNRLYWYRQTLGQGPEFLTYFQNEAQLEKSRLLSDRFSAERPKGSFSTLEIQRTEQGDSAMYLCASSSQYSEQYFGPGTRLTVT.

The chain joins TRBV6-4 to TRBJ2-7; possibly TRBD2 for D (7 bases). This CDR3 has 15 amino acids. Trimming cost V 0 bases and J 6 bases, with 15 bases left between them. Germline V gene data show CDR1 as MRHNA and CDR2 as SNTAGT. The CDR3 sequence: CASSDSGRGDGEQYF. The CDR3 DNA sequence: TGTGCCAGCAGTGACTCGGGGAGGGGGGACGGCGAGCAGTACTTC.

The rearrangement uses TRBV18 and TRBJ1-1; D gene uncertain. The CDR3 is 13 residues long. From germline, CDR1 is KGHSH and CDR2 LQKENI. V was cut by 2 bases and J by 0 bases, with 4 bases left in between. This CDR3 is CASSPSMNTEAFF. CDR3 coding DNA: TGTGCCAGCTCACCATCCATGAACACTGAAGCTTTCTTT.

V is TRBV28 and J is TRBJ2-7; the D is unclear. CDR1 and CDR2 from the germline V gene are MDHEN and SYDVKM. The CDR3 covers 13 residues. V lost 10 bases, J lost 6 bases, and 19 bases lay in between. CDR3 residues: CATRFPPGPEQYF. The DNA for the CDR3 is TGTGCCACCCGATTTCCCCCTGGCCCCGAGCAGTACTTC.

This chain connects TRBV28 to TRBJ2-1, with 8 positions matching TRBD2. J was trimmed by 4 bases and V by 5 bases; bases with no gene match: 10. The CDR3 length is 16 residues. CDR1 MDHEN and CDR2 SYDVKM come from the germline V gene. CDR3 amino acids: CASSPSGGTGYNEQFF. DNA of the CDR3: TGTGCCAGCAGTCCTTCGGGGGGGACTGGGTACAATGAGCAGTTCTTC.

This clone was picked up one time. The chain employs TRBV5-1 and TRBJ2-2, with 9 bases identical to TRBD1. CDR1 SGHRS and CDR2 YFSETQ come from the germline V gene. Trimming removed 3 bases from V and 4 bases from J; junction bases left unmatched: 4. The CDR3 is made up of 15 amino acids. The CDR3 nucleotides are TGCGCCAGCAGCTGGGAGACAGGGGGCACCGGGGAGCTGTTTTTT. This gives the protein CASSWETGGTGELFF. The whole variable domain, remainder taken from reference TRBV5-1 and TRBJ2-2, is KAGVTQTPRYLIKTRGQQVTLSCSPISGHRSVSWYQQTPGQGLQFLFEYFSETQRNKGNFPGRFSGRQFSNSRSEMNVSTLELGDSALYLCASSWETGGTGELFFGEGSRLTVL.

The gene calls are TRBV7-9 and TRBJ2-3; no definite D call. Germline CDR1 and CDR2: SEHNR and FQNEAQ (reference sequence). V lost 1 base to trimming and J lost 4 bases, with 9 bases between them. The CDR3 is made up of 14 amino acids. The CDR3 here is CASSLDYWADTQYF. The CDR3 DNA sequence: TGTGCCAGCAGCTTAGATTATTGGGCAGATACGCAGTATTTT.